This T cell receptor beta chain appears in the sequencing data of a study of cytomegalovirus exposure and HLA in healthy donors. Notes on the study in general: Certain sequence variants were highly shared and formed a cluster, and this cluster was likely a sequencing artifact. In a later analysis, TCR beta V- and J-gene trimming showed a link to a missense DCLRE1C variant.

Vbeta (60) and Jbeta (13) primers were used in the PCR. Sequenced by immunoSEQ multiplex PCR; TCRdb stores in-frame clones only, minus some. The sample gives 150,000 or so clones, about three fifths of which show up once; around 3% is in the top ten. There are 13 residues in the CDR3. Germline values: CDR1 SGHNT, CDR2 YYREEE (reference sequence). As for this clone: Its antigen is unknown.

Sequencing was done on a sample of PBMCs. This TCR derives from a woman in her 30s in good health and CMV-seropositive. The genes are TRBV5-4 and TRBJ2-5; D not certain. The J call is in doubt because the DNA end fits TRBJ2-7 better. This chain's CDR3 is CASSLGLRYEQYF. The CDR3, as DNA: TGTGCCAGCAGCTTGGGACTTCGATACGAGCAGTACTTC.